This TCR beta chain was found in a study of blood T cell repertoires in COVID-19. Across the study: Specimens from acute and convalescent COVID-19 originated in the United States, Italy and Spain. T cells, B-cell-depleted T cells, or PBMCs provided the cDNA or gDNA that served as material.

The CDR3 runs to 11 residues. Germline CDR1 is DFQATT and CDR2 is SNEGSKA (reference sequence). The V end lost 6 bases, the J end lost 5 bases, and 11 bases lay between the germline ends. Original processing notes: Estimated nucleated cell counts came from reference gene primer amplification. The method was immunoSEQ multiplex PCR; TCRdb's version includes in-frame clones alone and lacks a portion of them. The V and J calls and clone size are taken from that table; D and trimming were inferred from the DNA. The sample contains about 160,000 clones, just under 95% of which appear only once. The receptor was derived from a woman between 50 and 59 years old with acute or convalescent COVID-19. Sequencing used peripheral blood. This sequence joins TRBV20-1 and TRBJ2-7, with D perhaps matching TRBD2 (5 bases). The DNA of the CDR3 is TGCAGTGCCAGAACGGGGAACGAGCAGTACTTC. Its translation: CSARTGNEQYF.